Below are 25 T cell receptor beta chains sequenced from a single sample in a study of blood T cell repertoires in COVID-19. The repertoire was sequenced with immunoSEQ multiplex PCR; TCRdb's copy has only in-frame clones and lacks some. The table lists under 250,000 clones, 88% of them singletons. Sequencing was done on a sample of peripheral blood. The receptors shown here come from a man older than 75 with acute or convalescent COVID-19.

The chain employs TRBV18 and TRBJ1-5; D not resolved. Per the germline V gene, CDR1 is KGHSH and CDR2 is LQKENI. This CDR3 has 16 residues. V was clipped by 1 base and J by 2 bases, with 12 bases between them. The CDR3 nucleotides read TGTGCCAGCTCACCACTTGGAGTATCGGGCAATCAGCCCCAGCATTTT. Amino acids: CASSPLGVSGNQPQHF.

This clone was seen a handful of times. The chain uses TRBV12-2 and TRBJ2-3; TRBD2, the D gene given by the table, was not confirmed from the DNA. TRBV12-2 is reported as a pseudogene. The CDR3 spans 16 residues. The CDR3 sequence is CASRPISGSQADTQYF. CDR3 nucleotides: TGTGCAAGTCGCCCCATTAGCGGGAGTCAAGCAGATACGCAGTATTTT.

The chain recombines TRBV3-1 (or the pseudogene TRBV3-2) with TRBJ2-1, with D perhaps TRBD2 (7 bases). V was trimmed by 4 bases and J by 8 bases, leaving 18 bases between them. This CDR3 comprises 15 residues. Looked up from germline, CDR1 is LGHDT and CDR2 is YNNKEL (reference sequence). The CDR3 DNA is TGTGCCAGCAGCCCGAGGGGGGGCAATGTCGATGAGCAGTTCTTC. Translation: CASSPRGGNVDEQFF.

A word on this clone: The same CDR3 also results from other DNA sequences found in this sample. V and J are TRBV7-9 and TRBJ1-1; weak D call: TRBD1 (5 bases). The CDR3 is 14 residues long. Trimming cost V 1 base and J 5 bases, with 11 bases left between them. In germline, CDR1 is SEHNR, CDR2 FQNEAQ (reference sequence). CDR3 sequence (DNA): TGTGCCAGCAGCTTAGTTGGCTCAGGGACTGAAGCTTTCTTT. Amino acids: CASSLVGSGTEAFF.

The chain employs TRBV5-1 and TRBJ2-1; the match to TRBD2 covers 10 bases. CDR3 length: 15 residues. Trimming cost V 1 base and J 4 bases; bases outside gene matches: 2. Per germline, CDR1 SGHRS and CDR2 YFSETQ. The CDR3 here is CASSLFSGRYNEQFF. The DNA of the CDR3 is TGCGCCAGCAGCTTGTTTAGCGGGAGGTACAATGAGCAGTTCTTC.

This clone appeared once. The chain combines TRBV7-2 with TRBJ1-5, with 7 bases that match TRBD1. V trimming: 5 bases; J trimming: 4 bases; junction bases outside the gene matches: 8. CDR3 length: 15 residues. Germline V lookup: CDR1 SGHTA, CDR2 FQGNSA. This CDR3 is CASSAQTGSNQPQHF. CDR3 in DNA: TGTGCCAGCAGCGCCCAGACAGGGTCGAATCAGCCCCAGCATTTT. The full variable domain, rest sourced from reference TRBV7-2 and TRBJ1-5, is GAGVSQSPSNKVTEKGKDVELRCDPISGHTALYWYRQSLGQGLEFLIYFQGNSAPDKSGLPSDRFSAERTGGSVSTLTIQRTQQEDSAVYLCASSAQTGSNQPQHFGDGTRLSIL.

V usage is TRBV5-1 and J usage is TRBJ1-6; 7 nucleotides match TRBD1. CDR3 size: 16 residues. The V gene end was trimmed by 4 bases and the J gene end by 4 bases; junction bases not matched to a gene: 8. Germline CDR1 and CDR2: SGHRS and YFSETQ. CDR3 region: CASSGSGQLYNSPLHF. The CDR3 DNA reads TGCGCCAGCAGCGGATCGGGACAGTTGTATAATTCACCCCTCCACTTT.

The chain combines TRBV7-8 with TRBJ2-3; 9 bases are a match to TRBD1. Per the germline V gene, CDR1 is SGHVS and CDR2 is FQNEAQ. The V and J ends lost 4 bases and 3 bases, in that order; junction bases with no gene match: 8. The CDR3 has 16 amino acids. This CDR3 reads CASSSWDRDSTDTQYF. DNA for the CDR3: TGTGCCAGCAGCTCCTGGGACAGGGACAGTACAGATACGCAGTATTTT.

This clone occurred once. This chain connects TRBV2 to TRBJ1-1, with D maybe TRBD1 (6 bases). V dropped 3 bases and J dropped 4 bases, with 12 bases sitting between them. Germline loops: CDR1 SNHLY, CDR2 FYNNEI. The CDR3 has 14 amino acids. This CDR3 is CASSDGSGATEAFF. For the CDR3, the DNA is TGTGCCAGCAGTGACGGGTCAGGGGCCACTGAAGCTTTCTTT.

V is TRBV6-5 and J is TRBJ2-7, with TRBD1 matching over 7 bases. This CDR3 comprises 15 residues. Germline V gene data show CDR1 as MNHEY and CDR2 as SVGAGI. V lost 7 bases to trimming and J lost 6 bases; unmatched junction nucleotides: 15. This chain's CDR3 is CASMTVRYRGGEQYF. The CDR3 DNA is TGTGCCAGCATGACCGTAAGATACAGGGGTGGCGAGCAGTACTTC.

V is TRBV11-2 and J is TRBJ2-2; 9 nucleotides agree with TRBD2. The CDR3 consists of 15 residues. Germline assignment: CDR1 SGHAT and CDR2 FQNNGV. Trimming removed 6 bases from V and 7 bases from J; junction bases left unmatched: 9. CDR3 amino acids: CASSSISGSGGELFF. The CDR3 DNA reads TGTGCCAGCAGTTCGATTAGCGGGAGTGGCGGGGAGCTGTTTTTT.

This rearrangement joins TRBV6-2 or TRBV6-3 to TRBJ2-1; 8 positions agree with TRBD2. J was trimmed by 6 bases and V by 3 bases; bases with no gene match: 19. Germline lookup yields CDR1 MNHEY and CDR2 SVGEGT. This CDR3 has 19 residues. The CDR3 DNA is TGTGCCAGCAGTTATCCCTCCGCACCCCCCGGCGGGGGGTTCAATGAGCAGTTCTTC. As protein: CASSYPSAPPGGGFNEQFF.

This rearrangement joins TRBV25-1 to TRBJ2-1, with 7 bases fitting TRBD1. The CDR3 contains 17 residues. Germline values: CDR1 MGHDK, CDR2 SYGVNS. Trimming took 0 bases from V and 1 from J; bases not matched to a gene: 6. CDR3 sequence reads: CASSEYTGTASYNEQFF. Written as DNA, the CDR3 is TGTGCCAGCAGTGAATATACCGGGACAGCATCCTACAATGAGCAGTTCTTC.

The gene calls are TRBV6-2 or TRBV6-3 and TRBJ1-1, with D perhaps TRBD1 (6 bases). The CDR3 is 13 residues long. V lost 4 bases and J 9 bases, leaving 15 bases between the germline ends. Germline V gene lookup returns CDR1 MNHEY and CDR2 SVGEGT. CDR3 nucleotide sequence: TGTGCCAGCAGTTTACAGGGTCCAGGCAAAGCTTTCTTT. Its translation: CASSLQGPGKAFF.

The chain employs TRBV5-1 and TRBJ1-4; 9 bases fit TRBD1. The V segment lost 3 bases and the J segment 3 bases; nucleotides outside the gene matches: 0. Germline-derived CDR1 and CDR2 are SGHRS and YFSETQ. The length of the CDR3 is 14 residues. As DNA, the CDR3 is TGCGCCAGCAGCTGGACAGGGGCTAATGAAAAACTGTTTTTT. Translation gives CASSWTGANEKLFF.

The genes are TRBV28 and TRBJ1-5; weak D call: TRBD1 (5 bases). Looked up from germline, CDR1 is MDHEN and CDR2 is SYDVKM. This CDR3 spans 16 amino acids. V was pared by 8 bases and J by 0 bases, with 17 bases between. CDR3 bases: TGTGCCAGCTCCCTTTGGGGCCCGGGTAGCAATCAGCCCCAGCATTTT. Its translation: CASSLWGPGSNQPQHF.

The chain uses TRBV28 and TRBJ2-5, with D possibly TRBD1 on 5 matching bases. The CDR3 is 15 residues long. CDR1 and CDR2 from the germline V gene are MDHEN and SYDVKM. V was cut by 2 bases and J by 1 base, with 11 bases left in between. The CDR3 sequence is CASSLPQELQETQYF. CDR3 DNA: TGTGCCAGCAGTTTACCACAGGAACTCCAAGAGACCCAGTACTTC.

This rearrangement joins TRBV3-1 (or the pseudogene TRBV3-2) to TRBJ2-7; the D gene is possibly TRBD1 (6 bases). The CDR3 contains 14 residues. Trimming cost V 2 bases and J 6 bases, with 14 bases left between them. Germline-derived CDR1 and CDR2 are LGHDT and YNNKEL (reference sequence). CDR3 residues: CASSQIPGVGEQYF. The CDR3 nucleotides read TGTGCCAGCAGCCAAATCCCAGGGGTTGGCGAGCAGTACTTC.

The chain is built from TRBV6-2 or TRBV6-3 and TRBJ1-2; TRBD1 matches 10 bases. CDR1 is MNHEY and CDR2 is SVGEGT in the germline V gene. Unmatched junction bases numbered 8, after V lost 4 bases and J lost 6 bases. CDR3 length equals 15 residues. The DNA for the CDR3 is TGTGCCAGCAGTTCCCCCGGGACAGGGGTCGATGGCTACACCTTC. This sequence encodes CASSSPGTGVDGYTF.

This clone appeared a single time. The chain has TRBV11-3 and TRBJ1-5, with 9 bases that match TRBD1. Germline V CDR1 and CDR2: SGHNT, YENEEA. The trim removed 4 bases at V and 5 bases at J, leaving 3 bases unmatched. The CDR3 has 14 amino acids. The CDR3 DNA reads TGTGCCAGCAGCTGGGACAGGGACGATCAGCCCCAGCATTTT. Translated, it gives CASSWDRDDQPQHF.

The rearrangement links TRBV4-1 to TRBJ2-3; tentative D call: TRBD2 (6 bases). The CDR3 totals 16 residues. The V end lost 0 bases, the J end lost 1 base, and 11 bases lay between the germline ends. CDR1 is MGHRA and CDR2 is YSYEKL in the germline V gene. The CDR3 nucleotides are TGCGCCAGCAGCCAAGAGCGGGGCGGTGGCACAGATACGCAGTATTTT. Translated, it gives CASSQERGGGTDTQYF.

This chain links TRBV7-2 with TRBJ1-2; D may be TRBD1 (5 bases). Trimming removed 0 bases from V and 8 bases from J, with 10 bases in between. The CDR3 runs to 13 residues. Per the germline V gene, CDR1 is SGHTA and CDR2 is FQGNSA. The CDR3: CASSLAGTRGYTF. CDR3 coding DNA: TGTGCCAGCAGCTTAGCTGGGACTAGAGGCTACACCTTC.

The V call is TRBV24-1, the J call TRBJ2-3; TRBD1 agrees at 11 bases. J lost 0 bases, V lost 5 bases, and 18 bases had no gene match. Germline CDR1 and CDR2: KGHDR and SFDVKD. The CDR3 sequence is 21 residues long. CDR3 in amino acids: CATSGAARDRGAPRSTDTQYF. The CDR3 DNA is TGTGCCACCAGTGGCGCCGCTCGGGACAGGGGGGCTCCAAGAAGCACAGATACGCAGTATTTT.

V and J are TRBV7-9 and TRBJ2-7, with D maybe TRBD1 (6 bases). The CDR3 is made up of 13 amino acids. V was trimmed by 3 bases and J by 3 bases, leaving 9 bases between them. Germline CDR1 SEHNR, CDR2 FQNEAQ (reference sequence). DNA of the CDR3: TGTGCCAGCAGCTTGGACAGATACTACGAGCAGTACTTC. Its translation is CASSLDRYYEQYF.

The chain employs TRBV2 and TRBJ1-2, with 8 positions matching TRBD1. Germline V gene data show CDR1 as SNHLY and CDR2 as FYNNEI. The CDR3 totals 15 residues. The V segment lost 2 bases and the J segment 8 bases; nucleotides outside the gene matches: 10. CDR3 loop: CASSEYGTGRLGYTF. The CDR3 nucleotides read TGTGCCAGCAGTGAATATGGGACAGGTCGATTGGGCTACACCTTC.